This entry lists 32 T cell receptor beta chains sequenced from one sample in a study of CD8 T cells in ankylosing spondylitis. Using its own MiXCR run on the 5' RACE reads, TCRdb lists one record per CDR3 protein. There are a few hundred thousand distinct CDR3 sequences in the sample; 15% to 20% occur only once, and more than 25% lies in the top ten. Source material: blood, either unsorted or a sorted T cell fraction (not recorded which). The receptor source for this set is a male donor with ankylosing spondylitis or in good health (not recorded which).

The chain uses TRBV4-2 and TRBJ2-3, with D perhaps matching TRBD2 (6 bases). The ends were cut back, 1 base at V and 4 bases at J, with 18 bases in the middle. CDR1 and CDR2 from the germline V gene are LGHNA and YNFKEQ. The CDR3 length is 17 residues. The CDR3 DNA follows: TGTGCCAGCAGCCAAGGTCGTATCGGGACTTTCGCAGATACGCAGTATTTT. This gives the protein CASSQGRIGTFADTQYF.

The CDR3 protein is CSVESPVTGELFF. The CDR3 coding sequence is TGCAGCGTTGAATCCCCGGTCACCGGGGAGCTGTTTTTT. This chain uses TRBV29-1 with TRBJ2-2; no reliable D call. V gave up 2 bases and J gave up 4 bases, with 8 bases separating them. CDR3 length: 13 residues. CDR1 and CDR2 from the germline V gene are SQVTM and ANQGSEA.

This clonotype was counted only a few times. This sequence joins TRBV7-2 and TRBJ2-7, with D perhaps TRBD1 (6 bases). The V gene's germline CDR1 is SGHTA and CDR2 FQGNSA. The V end was cut by 5 bases, the J end by 2 bases, with 16 bases between. The CDR3 runs to 15 residues. The CDR3 here is CASSPVGGGAYEQYF. Here the CDR3 DNA reads TGTGCCAGCAGCCCAGTAGGGGGTGGGGCCTACGAGCAGTACTTC.

Judged by abundance, this clonotype is medium-sized. This chain links TRBV7-9 with TRBJ2-2, with a weak D call TRBD1 (6 bases). The germline gives CDR1 SEHNR, CDR2 FQNEAQ (reference sequence). CDR3 size: 14 residues. The germline V and J ends were trimmed by 3 bases and 6 bases, with 11 bases remaining between them. This CDR3 reads CASSFGQGSGELFF. Written as DNA, the CDR3 is TGTGCCAGCAGCTTCGGTCAGGGGTCCGGGGAGCTGTTTTTT.

This clonotype showed up just a few times. This chain connects TRBV7-9 to TRBJ2-5; no definite D call. This CDR3 spans 14 amino acids. CDR1 and CDR2 (germline): SEHNR, FQNEAQ (reference sequence). V lost 4 bases and J 3 bases, leaving 12 bases between the germline ends. In nucleotides, the CDR3 is TGTGCCAGCAGCTGGGAAGCAGTGGAAGAGACCCAGTACTTC. Its protein is CASSWEAVEETQYF.

This clonotype was seen a few times. The chain employs TRBV4-2 and TRBJ2-7; D is perhaps TRBD1 or TRBD2 (6 bases each). The CDR3 extends over 14 amino acids. Trimming removed 0 bases from V and 4 bases from J, with 10 bases in between. Germline V CDR1 and CDR2: LGHNA, YNFKEQ. The CDR3 DNA sequence: TGTGCCAGCAGCCAAGAAGGGGGGCTGTACGAGCAGTACTTC. This encodes CASSQEGGLYEQYF.

This clonotype was observed a handful of times. The V call is TRBV9, the J call TRBJ2-7; D is possibly TRBD1 (6 bases). The V gene lost 0 bases and the J gene lost 1 base, with 14 bases spanning the gap. The CDR3 runs 16 residues. In germline, CDR1 is SGDLS, CDR2 YYNGEE. CDR3 sequence: CASSVGVTGYSYEQYF. The CDR3 DNA follows: TGTGCCAGCAGCGTAGGGGTGACAGGTTATTCCTACGAGCAGTACTTC. The full variable domain, completed using reference TRBV9 and TRBJ2-7, is DSGVTQTPKHLITATGQRVTLRCSPRSGDLSVYWYQQSLDQGLQFLIQYYNGEERAKGNILERFSAQQFPDLHSELNLSSLELGDSALYFCASSVGVTGYSYEQYFGPGTRLTVT.

In the case of this clonotype: Compared with germline, one end of the junction differs, possibly owing to a read error. The V and J genes are TRBV3-1 and TRBJ1-1, with 7 bases lining up with TRBD1. CDR1 is LGHDT and CDR2 is YNNKEL in the germline V gene (reference sequence). The CDR3 sequence is 15 residues long. The CDR3 nucleotides are TGTGCCACCAGCCAAGATCACATTGACAGGGTTGAAGCTTTCTTT. It encodes CATSQDHIDRVEAFF.

This clonotype came up a few times. The rearrangement joins TRBV20-1 to TRBJ1-2, with a tentative D call TRBD1 (5 bases). The CDR3 runs 12 residues. The germline V gene encodes CDR1 DFQATT and CDR2 SNEGSKA (reference sequence). V lost 5 bases and J 8 bases, leaving 15 bases between the germline ends. The CDR3 DNA sequence: TGCAGTGCTGGCAAGACAGTGAACGGCTACACCTTC. This translates into CSAGKTVNGYTF.

This sequence joins TRBV12-3 or TRBV12-4 and TRBJ2-4; D gene uncertain. Trimming removed 3 bases at V and 0 bases at J, with 12 bases between. The CDR3 runs to 16 residues. CDR3: CASSFGQLRAKNIQYF. The CDR3, as DNA: TGTGCCAGCAGTTTCGGGCAGCTAAGAGCCAAAAACATTCAGTACTTC.

This clonotype was seen a few times. The V gene is TRBV29-1, the J gene TRBJ2-7, with 9 bases that match TRBD2. Germline loops: CDR1 SQVTM, CDR2 ANQGSEA. The CDR3 contains 12 residues. V was pared by 6 bases and J by 6 bases, with 6 bases of the junction left unmatched. CDR3 region: CSVVSGRSEQYF. The CDR3 DNA sequence: TGCAGCGTGGTTAGCGGGAGAAGCGAGCAGTACTTC.

The gene calls are TRBV15 and TRBJ2-7; no clear D. The germline V gene has CDR1 LNHNV and CDR2 YYDKDF (reference sequence). This CDR3 has 11 amino acids. V shed 3 bases and J shed 7 bases, with 7 bases lying between them. The CDR3 coding sequence is TGTGCCACCAGCAGTCTACGGGAGCAGTACTTC. The encoded protein is CATSSLREQYF.

The rearrangement links TRBV11-1 to TRBJ2-2, with 8 bases matching TRBD2. Germline loops: CDR1 SGHAT, CDR2 FQDESV (reference sequence). The CDR3 contains 15 residues. V was clipped by 2 bases and J by 4 bases; unmatched bases: 3. CDR3 protein: CASSLSREGTGELFF. CDR3 bases: TGTGCCAGCAGCTTAAGCCGGGAGGGCACCGGGGAGCTGTTTTTT.

This clonotype showed up just a few times. V gene TRBV29-1 combines with J gene TRBJ2-1; D remains ambiguous. The germline CDR1 and CDR2 sequences are SQVTM and ANQGSEA. With 8 bases removed from V and 4 bases from J, the gap between germline ends came to 12 bases. The CDR3 sequence is 12 residues long. This chain's CDR3 is CSPSTEYNEQFF. The CDR3 nucleotides read TGCAGCCCTTCGACCGAGTACAATGAGCAGTTCTTC.

This clonotype turned up a few times. The chain links TRBV14 to TRBJ2-1; TRBD1 might be the D (6 bases). The germline V gene has CDR1 SGHDN and CDR2 FVKESK. CDR3 length equals 15 residues. The germline V and J ends were trimmed by 6 bases and 5 bases, with 17 bases remaining between them. CDR3 in amino acids: CASSPVGGVDNEQFF. The DNA of the CDR3 is TGTGCCAGCAGTCCGGTAGGGGGAGTGGACAATGAGCAGTTCTTC.

This chain joins TRBV7-9 and TRBJ2-1; TRBD2 agrees at 8 bases. V was clipped by 1 base and J by 4 bases; unmatched bases: 3. The CDR3 loop spans 15 amino acids. CDR1 and CDR2 (germline): SEHNR, FQNEAQ (reference sequence). CDR3 amino acids: CASSLELAEYNEQFF. CDR3 nucleotide sequence: TGTGCCAGCAGCTTAGAACTAGCGGAATACAATGAGCAGTTCTTC.

In regard to this clonotype: Possible read error: a much larger clone is one base away. The V gene is TRBV4-3, the J gene TRBJ2-1, with D possibly being TRBD1 (5 bases). Germline V CDR1 and CDR2: LGHNA, YSLEER. The CDR3 spans 15 residues. The CDR3 region has the DNA TGCGCCAGCAGCCAGCACAGGCCCTCCTACAATGTGCAGTTCTTC. As protein: CASSQHRPSYNVQFF.

This clonotype has a handful of counts. CDR3 nucleotide sequence: TGTGCCAGCAGTTACGAGGGAGGCTACGAGCAGTACTTC. Translation: CASSYEGGYEQYF. The chain recombines TRBV6-6 with TRBJ2-7, with a weak D call TRBD2 (6 bases). V was pared by 2 bases and J by 3 bases, with 8 bases between. The CDR3 sequence is 13 residues long. Germline V gene lookup returns CDR1 MNHNY and CDR2 SVGAGI (reference sequence).

V is TRBV18 and J is TRBJ2-1; 15 bases align to TRBD2. The CDR3 totals 17 residues. With 3 bases clipped from V and 3 bases from J, the junction kept 3 bases outside the gene matches. The germline V gene has CDR1 KGHSH and CDR2 LQKENI. In DNA, the CDR3 is TGTGCCAGCTCACCTGGACTAGCGGGAGGGCTCTACAATGAGCAGTTCTTC. This gives the protein CASSPGLAGGLYNEQFF.

A few counts support this clonotype. J is TRBJ2-1 and V is TRBV4-3; unclear D gene. The CDR3 totals 17 residues. With 0 bases removed from V and 0 bases from J, the gap between germline ends came to 12 bases. The V gene's germline CDR1 is LGHNA and CDR2 YSLEER. CDR3 protein: CASSQDRSVSSYNEQFF. CDR3 DNA sequence: TGCGCCAGCAGCCAAGATAGGAGCGTGAGCTCCTACAATGAGCAGTTCTTC.

V is TRBV19 and J is TRBJ2-3; D is tentatively TRBD1 or TRBD2 (5 bases each). CDR3 size: 16 residues. V lost 3 bases to trimming and J lost 0 bases, with 13 bases between them. The germline gives CDR1 LNHDA, CDR2 SQIVND (reference sequence). The CDR3 bases are TGTGCCAGTAGTATTGGGTCCCGGGACAGCACAGATACGCAGTATTTT. Translated: CASSIGSRDSTDTQYF.

This clonotype was seen a handful of times. The CDR3, as DNA: TGCGCCAGCAGCTTGTGGGAGACTAGCGGGAGAGCCTACGAGCAGTACTTC. Translation: CASSLWETSGRAYEQYF. This chain uses TRBV5-1 with TRBJ2-7; 12 nucleotides match TRBD2. There are 17 residues in the CDR3. Looked up from germline, CDR1 is SGHRS and CDR2 is YFSETQ. V lost 1 base, J lost 2 bases, and 7 bases stayed unmatched.

V gene TRBV7-6 combines with J gene TRBJ1-1; D not resolved. From germline, CDR1 is SGHVS and CDR2 FNYEAQ. This CDR3 has 14 amino acids. Deletions cut 3 bases from V and 1 base from J, with 9 bases between. CDR3 in amino acids: CASSFPRPNTEAFF. The CDR3 nucleotides are TGTGCCAGCAGCTTCCCGAGACCGAACACTGAAGCTTTCTTT. Looking up the rest from reference TRBV7-6 and TRBJ1-1 gives the full variable domain: GAGVSQSPRYKVTKRGQDVALRCDPISGHVSLYWYRQALGQGPEFLTYFNYEAQQDKSGLPNDRFSAERPEGSISTLTIQRTEQRDSAMYRCASSFPRPNTEAFFGQGTRLTVV.

In its sample, this clonotype was seen a few times. CDR3 nucleotides: TGTGCCAGCAGTTTAGCTCTAGCGGGCTCCTACAATGAGCAGTTCTTC. Its translation: CASSLALAGSYNEQFF. This sequence joins TRBV12-3 or TRBV12-4 and TRBJ2-1; TRBD2 agrees at 8 bases. This CDR3 is 16 amino acids long. V lost 0 bases, J lost 0 bases, and 1 base stayed unmatched.

Only a few counts were recorded for this clonotype. The J gene is TRBJ2-1, the V gene TRBV5-1; the D is unclear. This CDR3 is 15 amino acids long. In germline, CDR1 is SGHRS, CDR2 YFSETQ. V shed 0 bases and J shed 2 bases, with 9 bases lying between them. CDR3 region: CASSLVGNAYNEQFF. Here the CDR3 DNA reads TGCGCCAGCAGCTTGGTAGGGAATGCCTACAATGAGCAGTTCTTC.

The chain joins TRBV5-6 to TRBJ2-5; 10 nucleotides match TRBD1. The V and J ends lost 1 base and 5 bases, in that order; junction bases with no gene match: 8. Germline lookup yields CDR1 SGHDT and CDR2 YYEEEE. The CDR3 length is 16 residues. CDR3 protein: CASSLMGQGLFETQYF. DNA for the CDR3: TGTGCCAGCAGCTTGATGGGACAGGGGTTGTTTGAGACCCAGTACTTC.

This clonotype was counted only a few times. The gene calls are TRBV10-1 and TRBJ2-7, with TRBD2 matching 8 bases. The V gene end was trimmed by 4 bases and the J gene end by 7 bases; junction bases not matched to a gene: 6. Germline CDR1 reads WNHNN; CDR2 reads SYGVQD (reference sequence). CDR3 size: 13 residues. The CDR3 is CASSGRLASEQYF. The CDR3 DNA is TGCGCCAGCAGTGGCCGACTAGCGTCAGAGCAGTACTTC.

The CDR3 protein is CSALKPGAYNEQFF. In nucleotides, the CDR3 is TGCAGCGCCCTAAAACCGGGGGCCTACAATGAGCAGTTCTTC. The chain links TRBV29-1 to TRBJ2-1, with D possibly TRBD2 on 6 matching bases. The CDR3 is made up of 14 amino acids. Trimming shortened V by 7 bases and J by 2 bases, and 15 bases separated the two germline ends. The V gene's germline CDR1 is SQVTM and CDR2 ANQGSEA.

This clonotype occurred many times. The chain links TRBV29-1 to TRBJ2-3; 14 bases match TRBD2. The germline V gene has CDR1 SQVTM and CDR2 ANQGSEA. The V segment lost 7 bases and the J segment 4 bases; nucleotides outside the gene matches: 4. This CDR3 spans 14 amino acids. Here the CDR3 reads CSARTSGGPDTQYF. For the CDR3, the DNA is TGCAGCGCACGGACTAGCGGGGGGCCAGATACGCAGTATTTT.

There are many counts of this clonotype. The J gene is TRBJ2-3, the V gene TRBV29-1; D unclear. Germline V gives CDR1 SQVTM, CDR2 ANQGSEA. Trimming cost V 1 base and J 7 bases, with 12 bases left between them. The CDR3 extends over 13 amino acids. This CDR3 is CSVEVPEVYTQYF. For the CDR3, the DNA is TGCAGCGTTGAAGTTCCCGAGGTTTATACGCAGTATTTT.

There are a few counts of this clonotype. The chain combines TRBV3-1 with TRBJ2-3; 12 nucleotides match TRBD2. Germline V gives CDR1 LGHDT, CDR2 YNNKEL (reference sequence). V trimming: 4 bases; J trimming: 1 base; junction bases outside the gene matches: 9. This CDR3 contains 18 residues. The CDR3 loop is CASSRSGTSGWGTDTQYF. Here the CDR3 DNA reads TGTGCCAGCAGCCGCTCCGGGACTAGCGGGTGGGGCACAGATACGCAGTATTTT.

CDR3 region: CASSPGLAGGWETQYF. The CDR3 DNA follows: TGTGCCAGCAGCCCGGGACTAGCGGGAGGTTGGGAGACCCAGTACTTC. This chain joins TRBV7-8 and TRBJ2-5; 15 nucleotides align to TRBD2. Germline CDR1 SGHVS, CDR2 FQNEAQ. V was pared by 5 bases and J by 5 bases, with 6 bases of the junction left unmatched. The CDR3 loop spans 16 amino acids.